A selection of T cell receptor beta chains follows, all from one sample in a study of blood T cell repertoires in COVID-19. Produced via immunoSEQ multiplex PCR; TCRdb's table is partial and in-frame only. The table has fewer than 350,000 clones, around four fifths seen once. The source material was peripheral blood. The receptors stem from a woman aged 50 to 60 with active or convalescent COVID-19. The CDR3 runs from the conserved cysteine through the conserved F or W. Fields, in order: D gene, J gene, clone size, V gene, CDR3 DNA, CDR3 protein. A D gene is named only where the DNA matches it firmly. The size field is filled for only some rows; it gives once, few, many or a size class.

d_gene: TRBD2; j_gene: TRBJ2-1; abundance: -; v_gene: TRBV5-4; CDR3nt: TGTGCCAGCAGCCCGGAACGGACTAGCGGGAGGAGCCATGAGCAGTTCTTC; CDR3aa: CASSPERTSGRSHEQFF
d_gene: -; j_gene: TRBJ1-2; abundance: -; v_gene: TRBV18; CDR3nt: TGTGCCAGCTCACCGGGCGGGGATGGCTACACCTTC; CDR3aa: CASSPGGDGYTF
d_gene: -; j_gene: TRBJ2-7; abundance: -; v_gene: TRBV4-1; CDR3nt: TGCGCCAGCAGCCTGAGCGGCCTCTCCTACGAGCAGTACTTC; CDR3aa: CASSLSGLSYEQYF
d_gene: -; j_gene: TRBJ1-5; abundance: -; v_gene: TRBV7-9; CDR3nt: TGTGCCAGCAGCTTAGGTACTGGGACACGTTATAGCAATCAGCCCCAGCATTTT; CDR3aa: CASSLGTGTRYSNQPQHF
d_gene: -; j_gene: TRBJ2-1; abundance: -; v_gene: TRBV12-3/TRBV12-4; CDR3nt: TGTGCCAGCAGAGGGGGGGGTTACAATGAGCAGTTCTTC; CDR3aa: CASRGGGYNEQFF
d_gene: TRBD1; j_gene: TRBJ1-5; abundance: -; v_gene: TRBV24-1; CDR3nt: TGTGCCACCAGTGACCCGGGACAGGGGGCAGGACAGCCCCAGCATTTT; CDR3aa: CATSDPGQGAGQPQHF
d_gene: TRBD1; j_gene: TRBJ2-7; abundance: -; v_gene: TRBV30; CDR3nt: TGTGCCTGTACTTCCGGGACAGGGTTCGAGCAGTACTTC; CDR3aa: CACTSGTGFEQYF
d_gene: TRBD2; j_gene: TRBJ2-7; abundance: many; v_gene: TRBV6-1; CDR3nt: TGTGCCAGCAGTGATCTCGGGCTAGCGGGGACCTACGAGCAGTACTTC; CDR3aa: CASSDLGLAGTYEQYF
d_gene: -; j_gene: TRBJ1-5; abundance: -; v_gene: TRBV19; CDR3nt: TGTGCCAGTAGTATAGTTACGGGAGTCAGCAATCAGCCCCAGCATTTT; CDR3aa: CASSIVTGVSNQPQHF
d_gene: -; j_gene: TRBJ1-2; abundance: -; v_gene: TRBV6-1; CDR3nt: TGTGCCAGCAGTGAAGGGCAGTTCTATGGCTACACCTTC; CDR3aa: CASSEGQFYGYTF
d_gene: -; j_gene: TRBJ1-1; abundance: -; v_gene: TRBV5-6; CDR3nt: TGTGCCAGCAGCCCTTTACTCGGGGAGGAGATGAACACTGAAGCTTTCTTT; CDR3aa: CASSPLLGEEMNTEAFF
d_gene: -; j_gene: TRBJ2-3; abundance: -; v_gene: TRBV19; CDR3nt: TGTGCCAGTAGTACCCAGGACTACCAAAGCACAGATACGCAGTATTTT; CDR3aa: CASSTQDYQSTDTQYF
d_gene: -; j_gene: TRBJ1-1; abundance: -; v_gene: TRBV28; CDR3nt: TGTGCCAGCAGTTTAGGACATAAGCCCGTGAACACTGAAGCTTTCTTT; CDR3aa: CASSLGHKPVNTEAFF
d_gene: TRBD1; j_gene: TRBJ1-4; abundance: once; v_gene: TRBV10-3; CDR3nt: TGTGCCATCAGTGAGTCGACAGGGACTTTTAATGAAAAACTGTTTTTT; CDR3aa: CAISESTGTFNEKLFF
d_gene: TRBD2; j_gene: TRBJ2-1; abundance: few; v_gene: TRBV7-9; CDR3nt: TGTGCCAGCAGCTCAAGAGGGACTAGTATCAATGAGCAGTTCTTC; CDR3aa: CASSSRGTSINEQFF
d_gene: TRBD2; j_gene: TRBJ2-3; abundance: -; v_gene: TRBV7-2; CDR3nt: TGTGCCAGCAGCCCCCTGGCTAGCGGGGATACGCAGTATTTT; CDR3aa: CASSPLASGDTQYF
d_gene: -; j_gene: TRBJ1-1; abundance: few; v_gene: TRBV27; CDR3nt: TGTGCCAGCAGTTTATTTGGGGGCGGTGGCACTGAAGCTTTCTTT; CDR3aa: CASSLFGGGGTEAFF
d_gene: -; j_gene: TRBJ1-4; abundance: -; v_gene: TRBV12-1; CDR3nt: TGTGCCAGCAGCTCCCTCGGTCAGGGAACTAATGAAAAACTGTTTTTT; CDR3aa: CASSSLGQGTNEKLFF
d_gene: -; j_gene: TRBJ2-5; abundance: -; v_gene: TRBV24-1; CDR3nt: TGTGCCACCAGTGATTTCCGGGACTACCAAGAGACCCAGTACTTC; CDR3aa: CATSDFRDYQETQYF
d_gene: TRBD2; j_gene: TRBJ2-2; abundance: once; v_gene: TRBV15; CDR3nt: TGTGCCACCAGCAGAGGTATCGGACTAGCGGGAGGGGCGAACACCGGGGAGCTGTTTTTT; CDR3aa: CATSRGIGLAGGANTGELFF
d_gene: -; j_gene: TRBJ1-1; abundance: -; v_gene: TRBV3-1/TRBV3-2; CDR3nt: TGTGCCAGCAGCCGTCTCACTGAAGCTTTCTTT; CDR3aa: CASSRLTEAFF
d_gene: TRBD1; j_gene: TRBJ1-2; abundance: -; v_gene: TRBV27; CDR3nt: TGTGCCAGCAGTTGGAGAGGGACAGGGAAGGGTTGTACCTTC; CDR3aa: CASSWRGTGKGCTF
d_gene: -; j_gene: TRBJ2-1; abundance: -; v_gene: TRBV28; CDR3nt: TGTGCCAGCACCCGATTCGGATCAGGGAAAAATGAGCAGTTCTTC; CDR3aa: CASTRFGSGKNEQFF
d_gene: TRBD1; j_gene: TRBJ2-1; abundance: -; v_gene: TRBV10-3; CDR3nt: TGTGCCATCAGTGGCACAGGGGCGGACAAGCAGTTCTTC; CDR3aa: CAISGTGADKQFF
d_gene: TRBD2; j_gene: TRBJ2-1; abundance: -; v_gene: TRBV7-2; CDR3nt: TGTGCCAGCAGCCCCCCCGGGGAGGGGAGGATAAGGGAGTTCTTC; CDR3aa: CASSPPGEGRIREFF
d_gene: TRBD2; j_gene: TRBJ2-7; abundance: -; v_gene: TRBV19; CDR3nt: TGTGCCAGTACCCCACGGGGGGGGACCGTCTACGAGCAGTACTTC; CDR3aa: CASTPRGGTVYEQYF
d_gene: -; j_gene: TRBJ1-1; abundance: -; v_gene: TRBV5-4; CDR3nt: TGTGCCAGCAGCTCCGCAGGTGAAGCTTTCTTT; CDR3aa: CASSSAGEAFF
d_gene: -; j_gene: TRBJ2-6; abundance: -; v_gene: TRBV4-1; CDR3nt: TGCGCCAGCAGCCTAATACTAGCAGCGGGGGCCAACGTCCTGACTTTC; CDR3aa: CASSLILAAGANVLTF
d_gene: -; j_gene: TRBJ2-3; abundance: once; v_gene: TRBV24-1; CDR3nt: TGTGCCACCCGACAGGGAGGTAGCACAGATACGCAGTATTTT; CDR3aa: CATRQGGSTDTQYF
d_gene: TRBD2; j_gene: TRBJ2-7; abundance: -; v_gene: TRBV13; CDR3nt: TGTGCCAGCGGTGTTTCTAGCGGCCCACCCTACGAGCAGTACTTC; CDR3aa: CASGVSSGPPYEQYF
d_gene: TRBD2; j_gene: TRBJ2-4; abundance: -; v_gene: TRBV28; CDR3nt: TGTGCCAGCAGCCCACCCTGGGGCGGGACTACCCACCTAGCCAAAAACATTCAGTACTTC; CDR3aa: CASSPPWGGTTHLAKNIQYF
d_gene: -; j_gene: TRBJ1-4; abundance: -; v_gene: TRBV7-9; CDR3nt: TGTGCCAGCAGCTTAGGGGAAACAGGACCCGATTGGGAAAAACTGTTTTTT; CDR3aa: CASSLGETGPDWEKLFF
d_gene: TRBD2; j_gene: TRBJ2-5; abundance: few; v_gene: TRBV11-3; CDR3nt: TGTGCCAGCAGCCCTAGCGGCCAAGAGACCCAGTACTTC; CDR3aa: CASSPSGQETQYF
d_gene: TRBD2; j_gene: TRBJ2-7; abundance: once; v_gene: TRBV27; CDR3nt: TGTGCCAGCAGCCGTATCACTAGCGGGACCTACGAGCAGTACTTC; CDR3aa: CASSRITSGTYEQYF